This T cell receptor (beta chain) was identified in a study of blood T cell repertoires in COVID-19. Study-level information: Samples came from the United States, Italy and Spain, spanning acute and convalescent COVID-19.

Per the original methods: Estimation of nucleated cell counts relied on the amplification of reference gene primers. Repertoires were generated with immunoSEQ multiplex PCR, while TCRdb's copy carries only in-frame clones and drops some. V, J and clone size are those of that table, while D and trimming were read from the DNA. The repertoire holds 200,000 to 250,000 clones, with 80% to 90% as singletons. CDR1 SGHVS and CDR2 FQNEAQ come from the germline V gene. The CDR3 runs 12 residues. V lost 2 bases and J 6 bases, leaving 7 bases between the germline ends. The rearrangement joins TRBV7-8 to TRBJ1-2; D is ambiguous. The specimen sequenced was peripheral blood. This receptor was taken from a woman of 80 years or more with COVID-19, enrolled during active disease. The CDR3 is CASSLKGDGYTF. Here the CDR3 DNA reads TGTGCCAGCAGCTTAAAGGGAGATGGCTACACCTTC.